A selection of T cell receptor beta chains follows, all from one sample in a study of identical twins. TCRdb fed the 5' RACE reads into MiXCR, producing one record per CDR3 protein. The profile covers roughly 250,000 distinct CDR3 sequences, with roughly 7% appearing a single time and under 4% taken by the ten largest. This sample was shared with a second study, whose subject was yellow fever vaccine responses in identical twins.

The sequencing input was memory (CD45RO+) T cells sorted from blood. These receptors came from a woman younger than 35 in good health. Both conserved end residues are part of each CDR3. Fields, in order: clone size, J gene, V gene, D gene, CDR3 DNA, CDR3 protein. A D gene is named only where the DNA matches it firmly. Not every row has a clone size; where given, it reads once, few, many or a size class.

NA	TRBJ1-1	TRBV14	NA	TGTGCCAGCAGCCCTTACTTAGGCCCTATGAACACTGAAGCTTTCTTT	CASSPYLGPMNTEAFF
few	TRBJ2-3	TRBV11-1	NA	TGTGCCAGCAGCCCCCGGTCGACAGGGACTACTACTAGCACAGATACGCAGTATTTT	CASSPRSTGTTTSTDTQYF
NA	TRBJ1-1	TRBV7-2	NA	TGTGCCACCCTCGGAGGACGGTCGAACACTGAAGCTTTCTTT	CATLGGRSNTEAFF
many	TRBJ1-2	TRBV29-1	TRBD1	TGCAGCGTTGTGAGGACAGGCGCCCCGGGGGGCTACACCTTC	CSVVRTGAPGGYTF
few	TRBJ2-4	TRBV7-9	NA	TGTGCCAGCAGCTTAGGGCAGACCTTAGCCAAAAACATTCAGTACTTC	CASSLGQTLAKNIQYF
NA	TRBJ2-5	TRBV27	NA	TGTGCCAGCAGTTTTCTCGGGTTGGGCGGGACCCGGAGTACGGGGCAAGAGACCCAGTACTTC	CASSFLGLGGTRSTGQETQYF
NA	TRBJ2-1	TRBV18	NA	TGTGCCAGCTCTGGACGCAAAGACAATGAGCAGTTCTTC	CASSGRKDNEQFF
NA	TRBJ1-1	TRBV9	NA	TGTGCCAGCAGCGTAATACCGGGAGGGCAGGGGGCTTTCTTT	CASSVIPGGQGAFF
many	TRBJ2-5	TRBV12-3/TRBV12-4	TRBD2	TGTGCCAGCAGGGGGACTAGCGGGTTGGAGACCCAGTACTTC	CASRGTSGLETQYF
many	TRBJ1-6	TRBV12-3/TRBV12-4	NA	TGTGCCAGCAGTGAAGGGGTCTCACCCCTCCACTTT	CASSEGVSPLHF
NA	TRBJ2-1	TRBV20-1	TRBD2	TGCAGTGCTAGAGATTTGTCTGGCGGGGGGACATACAATGAGCAGTTCTTC	CSARDLSGGGTYNEQFF
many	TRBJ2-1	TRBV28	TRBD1	TGTGCCAGCAGCCGGGACAGGGGGCTAAATGAGCAGTTCTTC	CASSRDRGLNEQFF
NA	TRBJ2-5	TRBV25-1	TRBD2	TGTGCCAGCAACGGGGAGGGCCAAGGGGAGACCCAGTACTTC	CASNGEGQGETQYF
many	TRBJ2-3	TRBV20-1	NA	TGCAGTGCCCCACGGGGGTCCCAGGTAGATACGCAGTATTTT	CSAPRGSQVDTQYF
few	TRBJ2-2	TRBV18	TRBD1	TGTGCCAGCTCATCGCAGGGGGCGCCGAACACCGGGGAGCTGTTTTTT	CASSSQGAPNTGELFF
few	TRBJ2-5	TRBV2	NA	TGTGCCAGCAGTGAGGCGGGCCTACAAGAGACCCAGTACTTC	CASSEAGLQETQYF
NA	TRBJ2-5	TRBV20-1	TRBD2	TGCAGTGCGGAGGGACTAGCGGGGCGGGAGACCCAGTACTTC	CSAEGLAGRETQYF
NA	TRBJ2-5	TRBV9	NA	TGTGCCAGCAGCGTCGGGACTTCCAAAGAGACCCAGTACTTC	CASSVGTSKETQYF
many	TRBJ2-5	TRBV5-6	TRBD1	TGTGCCAGCAGCCTAGTAACCGACAGGGTTAGCCGGGAGACCCAGTACTTC	CASSLVTDRVSRETQYF
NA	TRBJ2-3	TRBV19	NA	TGTGCCAGTAGGCTCGGACCGGGTAGCACAGATACGCAGTATTTT	CASRLGPGSTDTQYF